This paragraph covers one TCR beta chain sequence. Enrolment of Seattle patients took place during active infection, and they were followed longitudinally. TCRdb's copy holds only in-frame clones and misses some; the assay was immunoSEQ multiplex PCR. The table includes 330,000 or so clones, roughly 90% detected once. This record belongs to a study of blood T cell repertoires in COVID-19. Across the whole study: The United States, Italy and Spain were the sources of the acute and convalescent COVID-19 samples.

Germline lookup yields CDR1 MRHNA and CDR2 SNTAGT. V lost 0 bases and J lost 7, with 10 bases in between. This CDR3 region has 15 residues. The chain links TRBV6-4 to TRBJ1-6; D might be TRBD1 (6 bases). Material for sequencing was peripheral blood. The TCR comes from a man aged 30 to 45 with COVID-19, enrolled during active disease. The CDR3 here is CASSDSDRENSPLHF. The CDR3 region has the DNA TGTGCCAGCAGTGACTCGGACAGAGAGAATTCACCCCTCCACTTT.